These 8 T cell receptor beta chains were all obtained from the same sample, sequenced in a study of cytomegalovirus exposure and HLA in healthy donors. This table comes from immunoSEQ multiplex PCR, and its TCRdb copy is limited to in-frame clones, with some not included. The table shows about 65,000 clones, with about 91% occurring only once. Sequencing was carried out using PBMCs. The source of these receptors is a woman younger than 30 in good health and CMV-seronegative.

The V and J genes are TRBV11-1 and TRBJ2-5; TRBD2 might be the D (6 bases). Trimming took off 3 bases at V and 1 base at J, with 15 bases between the two ends. Germline loops: CDR1 SGHAT, CDR2 FQDESV (reference sequence). The CDR3 consists of 16 residues. CDR3 loop: CASSFEGSGFQETQYF. CDR3 nucleotides: TGTGCCAGCAGCTTCGAGGGTAGCGGATTCCAAGAGACCCAGTACTTC.

A few counts support this clone. The genes are TRBV10-3 and TRBJ1-5, with 8 bases matching TRBD1. The CDR3 consists of 14 residues. Germline CDR1 is ENHRY and CDR2 is SYGVKD. The J segment lost 5 bases and the V segment lost 8 bases, leaving 8 bases of the junction unmatched. CDR3 sequence (DNA): TGTGCCATCTCAGGGGGCGCGGAGTATCAGCCCCAGCATTTT. Translated: CAISGGAEYQPQHF.

The gene calls are TRBV10-3 and TRBJ2-2; D is possibly TRBD1 (6 bases). Germline-derived CDR1 and CDR2 are ENHRY and SYGVKD. V gave up 4 bases and J gave up 1 base, with 22 bases separating them. CDR3 length: 19 amino acids. The CDR3, as DNA: TGTGCCATCAGTGGCTCCCCGAAGGACAGCCTATTGAACACCGGGGAGCTGTTTTTT. The encoded protein is CAISGSPKDSLLNTGELFF.

The CDR3 spells CASSFRTWPEQYF. In nucleotides, the CDR3 is TGTGCCAGCAGCTTCCGCACCTGGCCCGAGCAGTACTTC. V and J are TRBV7-2 and TRBJ2-7; D remains unclear. There are 13 residues in the CDR3. Trimming removed 3 bases at V and 6 bases at J, with 12 bases between. Germline assignment: CDR1 SGHTA and CDR2 FQGNSA.

The CDR3 DNA sequence: TGTGCCATCAGGGGCGGGGATGAGCAGTTCTTC. Its protein product is CAIRGGDEQFF. The V gene is TRBV6-1, the J gene TRBJ2-1; the D gene could be TRBD1 or TRBD2 (6 bases each). This CDR3 contains 11 residues. CDR1 and CDR2 from the germline V gene are MNHNS and SASEGT. V lost 10 bases, J lost 8 bases, and 12 bases lay in between.

The V call is TRBV27, the J call TRBJ2-7, with D possibly being TRBD2 (7 bases). Germline V gene sequence: CDR1 MNHEY, CDR2 SMNVEV (reference sequence). The V gene lost 2 bases and the J gene lost 3 bases, with 23 bases spanning the gap. CDR3 length: 18 residues. CDR3 nucleotide sequence: TGTGCCAGCAGTTTAATATCGGGTGGGGGCGGGGGCTTCTACGAGCAGTACTTC. This encodes CASSLISGGGGGFYEQYF.

V and J are TRBV30 and TRBJ2-1; 10 positions agree with TRBD2. CDR1 and CDR2 (germline): GTSNPN, SVGIG (reference sequence). The CDR3 spans 15 residues. The V gene end was trimmed by 3 bases and the J gene end by 0 bases; junction bases not matched to a gene: 2. For the CDR3, the DNA is TGTGCCTGGAGGGCTAGCGGGAGCTCCTACAATGAGCAGTTCTTC. Residues: CAWRASGSSYNEQFF. Based on the CDR3 plus reference TRBV30 and TRBJ2-1, the full variable domain is SQTIHQWPATLVQPVGSPLSLECTVEGTSNPNLYWYRQAAGRGLQLLFYSVGIGQISSEVPQNLSASRPQDRQFILSSKKLLLSDSGFYLCAWRASGSSYNEQFFGPGTRLTVL.

This clone was counted only a few times. V gene TRBV4-2 combines with J gene TRBJ2-4, with a tentative D call TRBD2 (5 bases). The CDR3 covers 13 residues. Trimming took 1 base from V and 7 from J, leaving 8 bases between them. Germline loops: CDR1 LGHNA, CDR2 YNFKEQ. The CDR3 sequence: CASSQVLDNIQYF. The CDR3 region has the DNA TGTGCCAGCAGCCAAGTACTAGACAACATTCAGTACTTC.